This is a list of T cell receptor beta chains from one sample in a study of control samples from healthy donors and cancer patients. This table comes from immunoSEQ multiplex PCR, and its TCRdb copy is limited to in-frame clones, with some not included. The table records about 160,000 clones, roughly 95% of them present only once. Sequencing was performed on blood. The receptors shown here come from a woman aged 25 to 45 in good health. Both conserved end residues are part of each CDR3. Fields, in order: D gene, V gene, J gene, clone size, CDR3 protein, CDR3 DNA. D genes are given only for firm matches. Part of the rows lack a size; the others show once, few, many or a class for expanded clones.

D: TRBD1
V: TRBV18
J: TRBJ2-6
size: NA
CDR3: CASYPGTGSPGANVLTF
DNA: TGTGCCAGCTACCCCGGGACAGGGAGCCCTGGGGCCAACGTCCTGACTTTC

D: NA
V: TRBV10-3
J: TRBJ1-3
size: once
CDR3: CAIRDGSSGNTIYF
DNA: TGTGCCATCAGAGACGGGAGCTCTGGAAACACCATATATTTT

D: NA
V: TRBV11-2
J: TRBJ1-6
size: NA
CDR3: CASSLDRWSPLHF
DNA: TGTGCCAGCAGCTTGGACAGATGGTCACCCCTCCACTTT

D: TRBD1
V: TRBV27
J: TRBJ2-7
size: NA
CDR3: CASSRVGQGEAYEQYF
DNA: TGTGCCAGCAGTCGGGTCGGACAGGGCGAAGCCTACGAGCAGTACTTC

D: NA
V: TRBV7-9
J: TRBJ1-4
size: NA
CDR3: CASSLGSSGVTNEKLFF
DNA: TGTGCCAGCAGCTTAGGGTCTTCTGGGGTAACTAATGAAAAACTGTTTTTT

D: NA
V: TRBV28
J: TRBJ1-6
size: NA
CDR3: CASSLTPAGYNSPLHF
DNA: TGTGCCAGCAGTTTGACCCCGGCGGGTTATAATTCACCCCTCCACTTT

D: NA
V: TRBV7-9
J: TRBJ2-1
size: NA
CDR3: CASREALGQFF
DNA: TGTGCCAGCAGGGAGGCCCTGGGTCAGTTCTTC

D: TRBD1
V: TRBV5-4
J: TRBJ1-2
size: NA
CDR3: CASRPTLYRGRRGYTF
DNA: TGTGCCAGCAGGCCGACGCTTTACAGGGGGCGCAGGGGCTACACCTTC

D: NA
V: TRBV2
J: TRBJ1-4
size: NA
CDR3: CASRRPEEKLFF
DNA: TGTGCCAGCAGGCGTCCGGAGGAAAAACTGTTTTTT

D: NA
V: TRBV7-9
J: TRBJ2-1
size: NA
CDR3: CASSPTSYSLDEQFF
DNA: TGTGCCAGCAGCCCGACTAGTTACTCCCTTGATGAGCAGTTCTTC

D: TRBD1
V: TRBV14
J: TRBJ2-5
size: once
CDR3: CASSQDPRQGETSQETQYF
DNA: TGTGCCAGCAGCCAAGATCCCAGACAGGGGGAGACTAGCCAAGAGACCCAGTACTTC

D: NA
V: TRBV6-4
J: TRBJ2-1
size: NA
CDR3: CASSEAASSYNEQFF
DNA: TGTGCCAGCAGTGAGGCAGCGAGCTCCTACAATGAGCAGTTCTTC

D: NA
V: TRBV6-6
J: TRBJ2-7
size: NA
CDR3: CASRLSDAHAYEQYF
DNA: TGTGCCAGCAGGCTTAGCGATGCCCACGCCTACGAGCAGTACTTC

D: TRBD1
V: TRBV29-1
J: TRBJ1-1
size: NA
CDR3: CSVATGGNTEAFF
DNA: TGCAGCGTTGCGACAGGGGGGAACACTGAAGCTTTCTTT

D: TRBD1
V: TRBV24-1
J: TRBJ2-5
size: NA
CDR3: CATSAKTGLQETQYF
DNA: TGTGCCACCAGTGCCAAGACAGGGCTCCAAGAGACCCAGTACTTC

D: NA
V: TRBV27
J: TRBJ2-7
size: NA
CDR3: CASSLSTGAYEQYF
DNA: TGTGCCAGCAGTTTATCTACGGGCGCCTACGAGCAGTACTTC

D: NA
V: TRBV13
J: TRBJ2-7
size: NA
CDR3: CASSPRGWGPPLYEQYF
DNA: TGTGCCAGCAGCCCACGGGGGTGGGGTCCACCTCTTTACGAGCAGTACTTC

D: NA
V: TRBV30
J: TRBJ2-2
size: NA
CDR3: CAWTRTANTGELFF
DNA: TGTGCCTGGACTCGGACAGCGAACACCGGGGAGCTGTTTTTT

D: TRBD1
V: TRBV28
J: TRBJ1-2
size: NA
CDR3: CASSVGTGGRGHTF
DNA: TGTGCCAGCAGTGTTGGGACAGGGGGGCGAGGCCACACCTTC

D: NA
V: TRBV6-2/TRBV6-3
J: TRBJ1-3
size: NA
CDR3: CASSFVQSSGNTIYF
DNA: TGTGCCAGCAGTTTCGTGCAGAGCTCTGGAAACACCATATATTTT

D: NA
V: TRBV14
J: TRBJ2-1
size: NA
CDR3: CASSQERQNNEQFF
DNA: TGTGCCAGCAGCCAAGAAAGGCAGAACAATGAGCAGTTCTTC

D: NA
V: TRBV19
J: TRBJ1-1
size: NA
CDR3: CASDQGSGTEAFF
DNA: TGTGCCAGTGACCAGGGGTCGGGCACTGAAGCTTTCTTT

D: NA
V: TRBV4-1
J: TRBJ1-1
size: NA
CDR3: CASSPLRENTEAFF
DNA: TGCGCCAGCAGCCCACTCAGGGAGAACACTGAAGCTTTCTTT

D: NA
V: TRBV28
J: TRBJ2-3
size: NA
CDR3: CASMGGSAGTDTQYF
DNA: TGTGCCAGCATGGGGGGCTCTGCGGGCACAGATACGCAGTATTTT

D: NA
V: TRBV5-1
J: TRBJ2-7
size: NA
CDR3: CASSDPGRNNYEQYF
DNA: TGCGCCAGCAGTGATCCGGGCCGGAATAACTACGAGCAGTACTTC

D: NA
V: TRBV6-5
J: TRBJ1-6
size: NA
CDR3: CASSSPRGRFNSPLHF
DNA: TGTGCCAGCAGTTCGCCGCGAGGACGGTTTAATTCACCCCTCCACTTT

D: NA
V: TRBV6-2/TRBV6-3
J: TRBJ2-1
size: NA
CDR3: CASSKTEYNEQFF
DNA: TGTGCCAGCAGTAAGACGGAATACAATGAGCAGTTCTTC

D: TRBD1
V: TRBV30
J: TRBJ1-5
size: NA
CDR3: CAWSQTGLGNQPQHF
DNA: TGTGCCTGGAGCCAGACAGGGTTGGGCAATCAGCCCCAGCATTTT

D: TRBD1
V: TRBV27
J: TRBJ2-7
size: NA
CDR3: CASSLGTAYEQYF
DNA: TGTGCCAGCAGTTTGGGGACAGCCTACGAGCAGTACTTC

D: NA
V: TRBV18
J: TRBJ1-2
size: NA
CDR3: CASSPMDSFYGYTF
DNA: TGTGCCAGCTCACCTATGGACAGCTTCTATGGCTACACCTTC

D: TRBD2
V: TRBV28
J: TRBJ2-1
size: NA
CDR3: CASSWNAGGIEGNEQFF
DNA: TGTGCCAGCAGTTGGAACGCGGGAGGCATAGAGGGCAATGAGCAGTTCTTC

D: NA
V: TRBV28
J: TRBJ2-7
size: NA
CDR3: CASSSAESGEQYF
DNA: TGTGCCAGCAGTTCCGCGGAATCGGGCGAGCAGTACTTC

D: NA
V: TRBV6-1
J: TRBJ2-1
size: NA
CDR3: CASSERAGTAGWGSYNEQFF
DNA: TGTGCCAGCAGTGAAAGGGCCGGGACCGCCGGATGGGGCTCCTACAATGAGCAGTTCTTC

D: NA
V: TRBV28
J: TRBJ1-1
size: NA
CDR3: CASSLFWGGMNTEAFF
DNA: TGTGCCAGCAGTCTTTTCTGGGGGGGAATGAACACTGAAGCTTTCTTT